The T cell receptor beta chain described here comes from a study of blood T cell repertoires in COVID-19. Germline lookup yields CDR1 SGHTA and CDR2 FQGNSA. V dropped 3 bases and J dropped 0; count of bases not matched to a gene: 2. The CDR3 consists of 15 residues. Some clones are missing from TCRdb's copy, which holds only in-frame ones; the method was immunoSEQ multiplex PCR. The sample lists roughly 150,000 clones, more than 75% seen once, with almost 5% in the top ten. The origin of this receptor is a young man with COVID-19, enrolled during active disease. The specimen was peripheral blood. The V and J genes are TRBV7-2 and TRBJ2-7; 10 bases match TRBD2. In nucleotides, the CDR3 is TGTGCCAGCAGCTTGCGACTAGCGGGCTCCTACGAGCAGTACTTC. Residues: CASSLRLAGSYEQYF.